What follows are 29 T cell receptor beta chains derived from one specimen sequenced in a study of blood T cell repertoires in COVID-19. Sequencing was performed with immunoSEQ multiplex PCR; in TCRdb, only in-frame clones are kept and a portion is missing. The top ten clones hold 7% to 8% of a sample with approximately 350,000 clones, about 90% of them seen once. Sequenced material: peripheral blood. These receptors all come from a woman between 65 and 79 years old with COVID-19, enrolled during active disease.

The chain uses TRBV5-1 and TRBJ1-4; 8 positions match TRBD1. Per germline, CDR1 SGHRS and CDR2 YFSETQ. J lost 5 bases, V lost 4 bases, and 7 bases had no gene match. CDR3 length: 15 amino acids. The CDR3 region is CASSPTGASNEKLFF. CDR3 nucleotides: TGCGCCAGCAGCCCGACAGGGGCGTCAAATGAAAAACTGTTTTTT.

J is TRBJ1-6 and V is TRBV28, with 8 bases that match TRBD1. Germline V gene data show CDR1 as MDHEN and CDR2 as SYDVKM. The length of the CDR3 is 14 residues. The V and J ends lost 2 bases and 7 bases, in that order; junction bases with no gene match: 1. The CDR3 nucleotides read TGTGCCAGCAGTTTAAACAGGGGGAATTCACCCCTCCACTTT. This sequence encodes CASSLNRGNSPLHF.

As for this clone: At the DNA level, this CDR3 is encoded by other sequences in the same sample as well. This chain joins TRBV5-1 and TRBJ1-5; D is undetermined. CDR3 length: 13 residues. Germline CDR1 reads SGHRS; CDR2 reads YFSETQ. The V gene lost 0 bases and the J gene lost 4 bases, with 5 bases spanning the gap. CDR3 nucleotides: TGCGCCAGCAGCTTGGGAGTTAATCAGCCCCAGCATTTT. It is translated as CASSLGVNQPQHF.

This chain connects TRBV9 to TRBJ1-3; possible D gene TRBD1, 5 bases. Germline V gives CDR1 SGDLS, CDR2 YYNGEE. The V end lost 1 base, the J end lost 2 bases, and 7 bases lay between the germline ends. The CDR3 has 14 amino acids. This CDR3 reads CASSVSGTGNTIYF. The CDR3 DNA follows: TGTGCCAGCAGCGTATCAGGGACTGGAAACACCATATATTTT.

The chain is built from TRBV5-6 and TRBJ2-3; TRBD2 might be the D (6 bases). The germline gives CDR1 SGHDT, CDR2 YYEEEE. The CDR3 contains 14 residues. The V end lost 4 bases, the J end lost 10 bases, and 19 bases lay between the germline ends. CDR3 in DNA: TGTGCCAGCAGCCGAGCCGGGACTTCCCCCCCGCAGTATTTT. Its translation is CASSRAGTSPPQYF.

This chain uses TRBV10-3 with TRBJ2-7, with TRBD2 matching over 10 bases. Germline V gives CDR1 ENHRY, CDR2 SYGVKD. This CDR3 contains 16 residues. Trimming took 6 bases from V and 2 from J; bases not matched to a gene: 10. The DNA of the CDR3 is TGTGCCATCAGCATGGATTTGCTAGCGGGGGCCTACGAGCAGTACTTC. Residues: CAISMDLLAGAYEQYF.

This rearrangement joins TRBV10-3 to TRBJ2-7; 8 positions agree with TRBD2. The length of the CDR3 is 14 residues. Trimming removed 3 bases from V and 7 bases from J; junction bases left unmatched: 8. The germline V gene has CDR1 ENHRY and CDR2 SYGVKD. CDR3 protein: CAISDGGGPGEQYF. CDR3 in DNA: TGTGCCATCAGTGACGGCGGGGGGCCGGGTGAGCAGTACTTC.

This clone was seen a handful of times. The chain joins TRBV4-2 to TRBJ2-2, with TRBD1 as a possible D gene (6 bases). CDR3 size: 14 residues. Per the germline V gene, CDR1 is LGHNA and CDR2 is YNFKEQ. Trimming took off 6 bases at V and 3 bases at J, with 11 bases between the two ends. CDR3 DNA: TGTGCCAGCAGGGGTAACAGGGACACCGGGGAGCTGTTTTTT. Its translation is CASRGNRDTGELFF.

The chain uses TRBV5-1 and TRBJ1-2; D remains unclear. Germline V gene data show CDR1 as SGHRS and CDR2 as YFSETQ. V dropped 0 bases and J dropped 0 bases, with 9 bases sitting between them. The length of the CDR3 is 15 residues. As DNA, the CDR3 is TGCGCCAGCAGCTTGGAGGGAGAAGCTAACTATGGCTACACCTTC. Its translation is CASSLEGEANYGYTF.

This clone is a singleton in its sample. V gene TRBV19 combines with J gene TRBJ1-1; maybe TRBD1 (5 bases). Germline V lookup: CDR1 LNHDA, CDR2 SQIVND (reference sequence). Trimming took off 5 bases at V and 6 bases at J, with 19 bases between the two ends. The length of the CDR3 is 15 residues. The DNA of the CDR3 is TGTGCCAGTAGTTCCCCCTTAGGGGAAAGGCCTGAAGCTTTCTTT. This encodes CASSSPLGERPEAFF.

Notes on this clone: Other DNA sequences in the same sample also yield this CDR3. V usage is TRBV3-1 (or the pseudogene TRBV3-2) and J usage is TRBJ1-5, with TRBD1 as a possible D gene (5 bases). Germline assignment: CDR1 LGHDT and CDR2 YNNKEL (reference sequence). There are 16 residues in the CDR3. The V end lost 0 bases, the J end lost 6 bases, and 15 bases lay between the germline ends. The CDR3 protein is CASSQDIGGMGQPQHF. CDR3 DNA: TGTGCCAGCAGCCAAGATATCGGGGGGATGGGTCAGCCCCAGCATTTT.

This chain joins TRBV2 and TRBJ1-1, with TRBD1 as a possible D gene (5 bases). V was shortened by 7 bases and J by 1 base, with 10 bases between the two germline ends. The CDR3 totals 13 residues. The V gene's germline CDR1 is SNHLY and CDR2 FYNNEI. This CDR3 reads CASTQGENTEAFF. The CDR3 DNA reads TGTGCCAGCACGCAGGGTGAGAACACTGAAGCTTTCTTT.

V gene TRBV21-1 combines with J gene TRBJ1-2; the table names TRBD1, a call not compared with the DNA. TRBV21-1 is a known pseudogene. This CDR3 comprises 18 residues. This CDR3 reads CASSKVGVLGQACYGYTF. DNA for the CDR3: TGTGCCAGCAGCAAAGTCGGAGTGTTGGGACAGGCCTGCTATGGCTACACCTTC.

This chain's CDR3 is CASSYYTDTQYF. The CDR3 bases are TGTGCCAGCAGTTACTACACAGATACGCAGTATTTT. The genes are TRBV2 and TRBJ2-3; D remains ambiguous. Germline assignment: CDR1 SNHLY and CDR2 FYNNEI. V was trimmed by 5 bases and J by 2 bases, leaving 5 bases between them. There are 12 residues in the CDR3.

This clone was seen a few times. The chain carries TRBV12-5 and TRBJ1-1; possible D gene TRBD1, 5 bases. CDR3 length: 13 amino acids. V was clipped by 6 bases and J by 2 bases, with 10 bases between them. Germline lookup yields CDR1 LGHNT and CDR2 FRNRAP. The CDR3 region has the DNA TGTGCTAGTGGCCCCCAGGGAAACACTGAAGCTTTCTTT. Its translation: CASGPQGNTEAFF.

The CDR3 nucleotides are TGTGCCAGCAGCTTAGATCTAACGACTAGCGGGGGGAATGAGCAGTTCTTC. Translating gives CASSLDLTTSGGNEQFF. This chain connects TRBV11-2 to TRBJ2-1, with 13 bases matching TRBD2. Germline V lookup: CDR1 SGHAT, CDR2 FQNNGV. The CDR3 spans 17 residues. Trimming at V came to 0 bases and at J to 7 bases, leaving 6 bases not matched to a gene.

This chain connects TRBV9 to TRBJ2-7; 9 positions agree with TRBD2. CDR3 length: 13 residues. V was clipped by 4 bases and J by 4 bases; unmatched bases: 3. Germline-derived CDR1 and CDR2 are SGDLS and YYNGEE. CDR3 in amino acids: CASSSGGLYEQYF. CDR3 coding DNA: TGTGCCAGCAGCAGCGGGGGGCTATACGAGCAGTACTTC.

The chain combines TRBV7-2 with TRBJ2-7, with 10 positions matching TRBD2. Losses at the gene ends were 4 bases for V and 5 bases for J; bases not matched to a gene: 8. The CDR3 totals 15 residues. Germline CDR1 reads SGHTA; CDR2 reads FQGNSA. CDR3 DNA: TGTGCCAGCAGCTCATCTCCGGGACTAGCGCACGAGCAGTACTTC. This translates into CASSSSPGLAHEQYF.

About this clone: Other DNA sequences in the sample encode the same CDR3. V is TRBV29-1 and J is TRBJ1-1, with TRBD1 as a possible D gene (5 bases). CDR1 SQVTM and CDR2 ANQGSEA come from the germline V gene. V dropped 6 bases and J dropped 3 bases, with 11 bases sitting between them. This CDR3 contains 12 residues. The CDR3 nucleotides are TGCAGCGTGGGTACAGGCTACACTGAAGCTTTCTTT. It codes for CSVGTGYTEAFF.

This clone was seen once. This chain uses TRBV7-3 with TRBJ2-1; the match to TRBD1 covers 7 bases. V lost 1 base, J lost 8 bases, and 2 bases stayed unmatched. The CDR3 is 13 amino acids. Germline lookup yields CDR1 SGHTA and CDR2 FQGTGA. The CDR3 DNA is TGTGCCAGCAGCTTAAAGGGGGCGGATGAGCAGTTCTTC. Its translation: CASSLKGADEQFF.

V and J are TRBV5-1 and TRBJ1-1; a weak D match, TRBD1 (5 bases). Trimming shortened V by 4 bases and J by 5 bases, and 9 bases separated the two germline ends. The CDR3 consists of 12 residues. CDR1 and CDR2 from the germline V gene are SGHRS and YFSETQ. The CDR3 reads CASSATETEAFF. For the CDR3, the DNA is TGCGCCAGCAGCGCGACAGAAACTGAAGCTTTCTTT.

This clone has just a few counts. This chain connects TRBV5-1 to TRBJ1-2, with D perhaps matching TRBD1 (5 bases). Germline V CDR1 and CDR2: SGHRS, YFSETQ. Deletions cut 0 bases from V and 8 bases from J, with 14 bases between. The CDR3 consists of 14 residues. CDR3 coding DNA: TGCGCCAGCAGCTTGGACCAGGGAAAAGGGGGCTACACCTTC. It encodes CASSLDQGKGGYTF.

The CDR3 DNA reads as TGTGCCAGCAGTTACGACACCCTCGATGAGCAGTTCTTC. The encoded protein is CASSYDTLDEQFF. The chain employs TRBV6-5 and TRBJ2-1, with unresolved D. The germline V gene encodes CDR1 MNHEY and CDR2 SVGAGI. Trimming removed 2 bases from V and 8 bases from J, with 10 bases in between. CDR3 length: 13 amino acids.

The V gene is TRBV4-1, the J gene TRBJ1-5; D is ambiguous. The V gene lost 0 bases and the J gene lost 1 base, with 7 bases spanning the gap. Per germline, CDR1 MGHRA and CDR2 YSYEKL. The CDR3 length is 15 residues. CDR3 DNA: TGCGCCAGCAGCCAAGAGAGGTACAGCAATCAGCCCCAGCATTTT. Protein product: CASSQERYSNQPQHF.

CDR3 sequence: CASSLRQATHYTF. Written as DNA, the CDR3 is TGTGCCAGCAGTTTAAGACAGGCAACACACTACACCTTC. The chain combines TRBV27 with TRBJ1-2; perhaps TRBD1 as D (6 bases). Germline V gene data show CDR1 as MNHEY and CDR2 as SMNVEV (reference sequence). The CDR3 spans 13 residues. V lost 2 bases and J 10 bases, leaving 14 bases between the germline ends.

The chain is built from TRBV5-1 and TRBJ1-6; D possibly corresponds to TRBD1 (5 bases). Per germline, CDR1 SGHRS and CDR2 YFSETQ. V lost 1 base and J 13 bases, leaving 15 bases between the germline ends. This CDR3 is built from 14 residues. CDR3 sequence (DNA): TGCGCCAGCAGCTTGCATTCCGGGACTAGTCCCCTCCACTTT. Its protein is CASSLHSGTSPLHF.

The V and J genes are TRBV3-1 (or the pseudogene TRBV3-2) and TRBJ1-2; D is undetermined. Germline V gene lookup returns CDR1 LGHDT and CDR2 YNNKEL (reference sequence). V shed 4 bases and J shed 5 bases, with 14 bases lying between them. CDR3 length equals 14 residues. The CDR3 protein is CASSPVVGGYGYTF. The DNA for the CDR3 is TGTGCCAGCAGCCCGGTCGTGGGCGGGTATGGCTACACCTTC.

The chain couples TRBV19 to TRBJ1-5, with D unclear. In germline, CDR1 is LNHDA, CDR2 SQIVND (reference sequence). The CDR3 length is 15 residues. Trimming stripped 3 bases from V and 1 base from J, with 10 bases between. The CDR3 here is CASSIVPNSNQPQHF. For the CDR3, the DNA is TGTGCCAGTAGTATCGTCCCTAACAGCAATCAGCCCCAGCATTTT. Supplemented by reference TRBV19 and TRBJ1-5, the full variable domain reads DGGITQSPKYLFRKEGQNVTLSCEQNLNHDAMYWYRQDPGQGLRLIYYSQIVNDFQKGDIAEGYSVSREKKESFPLTVTSAQKNPTAFYLCASSIVPNSNQPQHFGDGTRLSIL.

This chain links TRBV6-5 with TRBJ2-7, with TRBD1 matching over 9 bases. Per the germline V gene, CDR1 is MNHEY and CDR2 is SVGAGI. V dropped 7 bases and J dropped 1; count of bases not matched to a gene: 5. CDR3 size: 14 residues. The CDR3 DNA reads as TGTGCCAGCAACAGTGGACAGGGGTCCTACGAGCAGTACTTC. Amino acid sequence: CASNSGQGSYEQYF.